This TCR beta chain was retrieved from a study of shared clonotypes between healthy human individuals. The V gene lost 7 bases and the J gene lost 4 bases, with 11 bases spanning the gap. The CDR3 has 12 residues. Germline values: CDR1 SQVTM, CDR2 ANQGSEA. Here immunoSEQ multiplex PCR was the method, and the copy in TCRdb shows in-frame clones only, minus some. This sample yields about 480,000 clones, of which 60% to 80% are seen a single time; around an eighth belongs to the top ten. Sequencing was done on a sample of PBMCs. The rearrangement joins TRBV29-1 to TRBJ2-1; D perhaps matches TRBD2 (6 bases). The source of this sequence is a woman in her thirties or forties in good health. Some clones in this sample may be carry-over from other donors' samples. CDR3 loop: CSGASEYNEQFF. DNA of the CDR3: TGCAGCGGAGCTAGCGAGTACAATGAGCAGTTCTTC.